This T cell receptor beta chain was profiled in a study of blood T cell repertoires in COVID-19. On the study more broadly: COVID-19 samples, acute and convalescent, were from the United States, Italy and Spain.

Original processing methods: How many nucleated cells were present was estimated from reference gene primer amplification. Sequencing used immunoSEQ multiplex PCR; TCRdb keeps in-frame clones, though not all of them. V and J calls plus clone size are reproduced from that table; the DNA served to infer D and trimming. The sample lists roughly 150,000 clones, roughly 80% seen once, with approximately 3.6% in the top ten. CDR3 size: 15 residues. J was trimmed by 7 bases and V by 3 bases; bases with no gene match: 2. The germline V gene has CDR1 LNHDA and CDR2 SQIVND (reference sequence). Across over 20 US areas, participants ranged in age from about 18 to 90 years. Allocation to cohorts depended on clinical history reported by the participants.

The rearrangement uses TRBV19 and TRBJ2-3; the match to TRBD2 covers 15 bases. Sequencing was done on a sample of PBMCs or T cells enriched from blood (not recorded which). This receptor was identified in a woman between 55 and 75 years old who had recovered from COVID-19. The CDR3 DNA reads as TGTGCCAGTAGTATTGGGACTAGCGGGGGGAATACGCAGTATTTT. Protein product: CASSIGTSGGNTQYF.